This T cell receptor (beta chain) was profiled in a study of T cells in women clearing cervical HPV infection. On this clone: Read data end 3 residues before the CDR3 end; the end is taken from the germline J gene.

CDR1 and CDR2 from the germline V gene are WSHSY and SAAADI. The J segment lost 8 bases and the V segment lost 4 bases, leaving 8 bases of the junction unmatched. This CDR3 contains 16 residues. Libraries were prepared by immunoSEQ multiplex PCR; TCRdb keeps only in-frame clonotypes and omits some of them. Its listing shows tens of thousands of clones. The genes are TRBV10-2 and TRBJ2-1, with 13 nucleotides matching TRBD2. The sample taken for sequencing was blood buffy coat. The clonotype comes from a woman aged 18-70 years with a cervical HPV16 infection that either progressed to CIN3+ or cleared (not recorded which). The CDR3 region is CASSARTSGGLDEQFF. The CDR3 DNA, read in part, is TGCGCCAGCAGTGCCAGGACTAGCGGGGGTCTGGATGAG.